Sequencing of this TCR beta chain was carried out in a study of control samples from healthy donors and cancer patients. Germline CDR1 is SGDLS and CDR2 is YYNGEE. Trimming removed 4 bases at V and 10 bases at J, with 15 bases between. This CDR3 spans 13 amino acids. The assay was immunoSEQ multiplex PCR, and TCRdb's table has in-frame clones only and misses some. The top ten clones hold less than 5% of a sample with 140,000 or so clones, approximately 88% of them seen once. Sample: blood. This TCR came from a man aged 30 to 39 in good health. The V call is TRBV9, the J call TRBJ2-1, with TRBD2 as a possible D gene (6 bases). This chain's CDR3 is CASSPGWGEEQFF. CDR3 bases: TGTGCCAGCAGCCCAGGGTGGGGGGAGGAGCAGTTCTTC.